A selection of T cell receptor beta chains follows, all from one sample in a study of blood T cell repertoires in COVID-19. The assay was immunoSEQ multiplex PCR, and TCRdb's table has in-frame clones only and misses some. The profile shows about 250,000 clones, around nine tenths of them singletons. Specimen: peripheral blood. Source of these receptors: a man aged 18 to 35 with active or convalescent COVID-19. CDR3s leave out the opening cysteine and the closing phenylalanine or tryptophan. Fields, in order: CDR3 length, V gene, CDR3 protein.

len: 13; v_gene: TRBV3-1/TRBV3-2; CDR3aa: ASSQLGQPYNEQF
len: 13; v_gene: TRBV11-2; CDR3aa: ASSIDRGSGNTIY
len: 11; v_gene: TRBV5-6; CDR3aa: ASSSGTYYGYT
len: 14; v_gene: TRBV9; CDR3aa: ASSGLGLASSYEQY
len: 13; v_gene: TRBV18; CDR3aa: ASSPTGTATDTQY
len: 13; v_gene: TRBV5-1; CDR3aa: ASSMGQHSGNTIY
len: 12; v_gene: TRBV2; CDR3aa: ASSEGLAGDEQY
len: 13; v_gene: TRBV5-4; CDR3aa: ASSLGTGINSPLH
len: 13; v_gene: TRBV28; CDR3aa: ASSLRQGFGQPQH
len: 12; v_gene: TRBV5-1; CDR3aa: ASSPGTSAETQY
len: 10; v_gene: TRBV5-1; CDR3aa: ASSLGAGLAF
len: 13; v_gene: TRBV5-1; CDR3aa: ASSPTGAGSEKLF
len: 15; v_gene: TRBV2; CDR3aa: ASSEGGSGSYTDTQY
len: 10; v_gene: TRBV28; CDR3aa: ASTGNTGELF
len: 14; v_gene: TRBV21-1; CDR3aa: ASSHPSGVPPDTQY
len: 11; v_gene: TRBV6-6; CDR3aa: ASSEAGRLGYT
len: 12; v_gene: TRBV18; CDR3aa: ASSPLDAVSPLH
len: 11; v_gene: TRBV19; CDR3aa: AAGGQASYEQY
len: 13; v_gene: TRBV5-8; CDR3aa: ASSLRDSSTDTQY
len: 10; v_gene: TRBV29-1; CDR3aa: SVGRADGELF
len: 13; v_gene: TRBV28; CDR3aa: ASSLVGRGQETQY
len: 15; v_gene: TRBV7-9; CDR3aa: ASPTRDTASGANVLT
len: 13; v_gene: TRBV18; CDR3aa: ASSPRTGDVRPQH
len: 12; v_gene: TRBV6-2/TRBV6-3; CDR3aa: ASSYVASTDTQY
len: 10; v_gene: TRBV6-5; CDR3aa: ASSRDSGTQY
len: 14; v_gene: TRBV18; CDR3aa: ASSPGTGSLNYGYT
len: 11; v_gene: TRBV7-2; CDR3aa: ASSLDRVAGYT
len: 12; v_gene: TRBV7-3; CDR3aa: ASSLRQGDSPLH
len: 13; v_gene: TRBV9; CDR3aa: ASSVGEGQTYEQY
len: 14; v_gene: TRBV9; CDR3aa: ASSASTGVENTEAF
len: 10; v_gene: TRBV11-2; CDR3aa: ASSPARDTQY
len: 16; v_gene: TRBV3-1/TRBV3-2; CDR3aa: ASSPRGTPGQGLEKLF
len: 13; v_gene: TRBV5-6; CDR3aa: ASSLTLGGGETQY
len: 17; v_gene: TRBV18; CDR3aa: ASSPLSGTGGSGANVLT
len: 14; v_gene: TRBV9; CDR3aa: ASSAGLATSTDTQY
len: 13; v_gene: TRBV7-3; CDR3aa: ASSLNSGPYNEQF
len: 14; v_gene: TRBV27; CDR3aa: ASSLFPGGSYNEQF
len: 12; v_gene: TRBV9; CDR3aa: ASSALQGAAVAF
len: 15; v_gene: TRBV28; CDR3aa: ASSSNSFDRGNQPQH
len: 17; v_gene: TRBV6-4; CDR3aa: ASSASTGGSTANFYGYT
len: 13; v_gene: TRBV11-3; CDR3aa: ASSLDSDSYYEQY
len: 12; v_gene: TRBV6-2/TRBV6-3; CDR3aa: ASSYSTNSYEQY
len: 17; v_gene: TRBV4-1; CDR3aa: ASSPTPTSGHTKEYEQY
len: 17; v_gene: TRBV6-2/TRBV6-3; CDR3aa: ASSYPTSGTSLGSDEQF